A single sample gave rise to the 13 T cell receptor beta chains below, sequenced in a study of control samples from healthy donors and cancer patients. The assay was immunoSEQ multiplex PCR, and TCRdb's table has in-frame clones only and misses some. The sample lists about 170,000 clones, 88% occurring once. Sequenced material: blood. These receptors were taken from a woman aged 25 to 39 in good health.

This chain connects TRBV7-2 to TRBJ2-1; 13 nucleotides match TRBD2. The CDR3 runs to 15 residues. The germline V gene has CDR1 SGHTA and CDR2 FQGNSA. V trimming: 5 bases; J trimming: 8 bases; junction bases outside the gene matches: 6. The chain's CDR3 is CASSLTSGREHEQFF. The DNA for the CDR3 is TGTGCCAGCAGCCTAACTAGCGGGAGGGAACATGAGCAGTTCTTC.

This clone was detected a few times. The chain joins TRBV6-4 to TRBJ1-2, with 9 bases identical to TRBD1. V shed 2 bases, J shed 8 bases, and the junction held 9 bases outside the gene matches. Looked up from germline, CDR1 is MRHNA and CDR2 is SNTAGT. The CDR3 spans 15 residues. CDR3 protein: CASSDDGTGWGGYTF. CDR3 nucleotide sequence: TGTGCCAGCAGTGACGATGGGACAGGGTGGGGCGGCTACACCTTC.

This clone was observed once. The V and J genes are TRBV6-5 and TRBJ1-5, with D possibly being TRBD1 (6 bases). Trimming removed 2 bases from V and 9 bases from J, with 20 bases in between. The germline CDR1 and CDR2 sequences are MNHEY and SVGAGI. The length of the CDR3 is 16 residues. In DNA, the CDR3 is TGTGCCAGCAGTTACAAAACAGGGCAACACCGGGGGCCCCAGCATTTT. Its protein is CASSYKTGQHRGPQHF.

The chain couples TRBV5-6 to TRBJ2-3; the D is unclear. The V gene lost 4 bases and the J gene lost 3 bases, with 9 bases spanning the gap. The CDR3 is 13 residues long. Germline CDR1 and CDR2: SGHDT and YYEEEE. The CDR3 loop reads CASSGFETDTQYF. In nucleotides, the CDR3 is TGTGCCAGCAGCGGATTTGAGACAGATACGCAGTATTTT.

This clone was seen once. The DNA for the CDR3 is TGCGCCAGCGGGGGGGCAAGGCAGTTCTTC. Translated, it gives CASGGARQFF. V gene TRBV5-1 combines with J gene TRBJ2-1, with D possibly matching TRBD2 (7 bases). The CDR3 extends over 10 amino acids. Trimming stripped 7 bases from V and 12 bases from J, with 11 bases between. The germline V gene encodes CDR1 SGHRS and CDR2 YFSETQ.

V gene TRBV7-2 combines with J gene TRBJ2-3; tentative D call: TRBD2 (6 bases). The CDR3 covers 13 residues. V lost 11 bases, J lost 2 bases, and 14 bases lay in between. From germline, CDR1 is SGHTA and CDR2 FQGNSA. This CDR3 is CASGRVNTDTQYF. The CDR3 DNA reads TGTGCCTCCGGGAGAGTAAACACAGATACGCAGTATTTT.

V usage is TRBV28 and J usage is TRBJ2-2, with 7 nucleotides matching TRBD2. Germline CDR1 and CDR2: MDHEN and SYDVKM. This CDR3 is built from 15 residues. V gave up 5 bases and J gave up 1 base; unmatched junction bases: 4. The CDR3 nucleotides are TGTGCCAGCAGTCTACCGGGAGGGAACACCGGGGAGCTGTTTTTT. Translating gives CASSLPGGNTGELFF.

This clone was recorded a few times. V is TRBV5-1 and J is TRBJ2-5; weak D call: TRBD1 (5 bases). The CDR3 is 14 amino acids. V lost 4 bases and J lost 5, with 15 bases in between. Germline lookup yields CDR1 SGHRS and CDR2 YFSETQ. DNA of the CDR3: TGCGCCAGCAGCCCAGGCAGGGTTGGGGAGACCCAGTACTTC. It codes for CASSPGRVGETQYF.

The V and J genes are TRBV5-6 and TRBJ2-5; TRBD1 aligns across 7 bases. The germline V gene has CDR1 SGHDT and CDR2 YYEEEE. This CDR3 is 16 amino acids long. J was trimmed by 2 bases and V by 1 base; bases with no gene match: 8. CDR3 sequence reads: CASSLNRQGLQETQYF. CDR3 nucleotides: TGTGCCAGCAGCTTGAACCGACAGGGCCTACAAGAGACCCAGTACTTC.

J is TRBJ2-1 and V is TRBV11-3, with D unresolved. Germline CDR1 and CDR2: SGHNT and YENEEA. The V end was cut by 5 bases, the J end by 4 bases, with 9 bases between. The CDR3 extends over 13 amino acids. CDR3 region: CASSARAYNEQFF. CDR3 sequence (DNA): TGTGCCAGCAGCGCCCGAGCATACAATGAGCAGTTCTTC.

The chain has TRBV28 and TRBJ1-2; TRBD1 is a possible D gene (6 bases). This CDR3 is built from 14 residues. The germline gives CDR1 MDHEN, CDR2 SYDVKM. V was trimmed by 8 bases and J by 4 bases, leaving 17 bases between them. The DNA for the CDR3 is TGTGCCAGCCTACTCGGGGGCCGGGGCTATGGCTACACCTTC. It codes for CASLLGGRGYGYTF.

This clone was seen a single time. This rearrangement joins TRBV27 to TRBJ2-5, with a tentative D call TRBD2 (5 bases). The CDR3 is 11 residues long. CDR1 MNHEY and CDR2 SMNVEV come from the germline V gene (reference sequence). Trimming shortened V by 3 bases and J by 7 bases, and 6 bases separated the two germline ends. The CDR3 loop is CASSFGMTQYF. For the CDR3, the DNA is TGTGCCAGCAGTTTCGGGATGACCCAGTACTTC.

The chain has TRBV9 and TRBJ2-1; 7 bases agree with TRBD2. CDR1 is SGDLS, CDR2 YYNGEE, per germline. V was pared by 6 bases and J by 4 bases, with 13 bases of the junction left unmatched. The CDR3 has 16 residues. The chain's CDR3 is CASTEGLAAVYNEQFF. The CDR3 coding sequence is TGTGCCAGCACCGAGGGTCTAGCGGCCGTTTACAATGAGCAGTTCTTC.